This passage covers 31 T cell receptor beta chains from one sample sequenced in a study of memory CD4+ T cells and cytomegalovirus serostatus. Single viable CD3+CD4+CD8-CD45RO+ cells were sorted as the memory CD4+ T cells. The method was immunoSEQ multiplex PCR; TCRdb's version includes in-frame clones alone and lacks a portion of them. The sample records 84,000 or so clones, around 80% being singletons. The material sequenced was memory CD4+ T cells from blood. All receptors come from an adult in good health and CMV-seronegative.

The chain couples TRBV19 to TRBJ2-2; the match to TRBD2 covers 9 bases. With V trimmed by 11 bases and J by 0 bases, 10 bases remained unmatched. CDR1 and CDR2 from the germline V gene are LNHDA and SQIVND (reference sequence). This CDR3 is built from 16 residues. The CDR3 spells CASYERGASNTGELFF. The CDR3 DNA is TGTGCCTCCTATGAGCGGGGGGCTTCGAACACCGGGGAGCTGTTTTTT.

Points on this clone: Because it lacks the conserved phenylalanine or tryptophan at the end, this CDR3 is likely a read error. The DNA is omitted, as the CDR3 cannot be located on it reliably, and the CDR3 follows TCRdb's listing. The V gene is TRBV19, the J gene TRBJ1-1; the D call of TRBD1 is as the table states it, not checked on the DNA. The CDR3 spans 14 amino acids, including both terminal residues. The germline V gene encodes CDR1 LNHDA and CDR2 SQIVND (reference sequence). CDR3 residues: CASSSTPGQRMIIL.

The gene calls are TRBV18 and TRBJ1-4; D possibly corresponds to TRBD1 (5 bases). CDR1 and CDR2 from the germline V gene are KGHSH and LQKENI. The CDR3 covers 12 residues. The V gene lost 9 bases and the J gene lost 5 bases, with 10 bases spanning the gap. The CDR3 DNA follows: TGTGCCAGGCTACGGGACAATGAAAAACTGTTTTTT. It yields the protein CARLRDNEKLFF.

The CDR3 region is CASSPGPSSGNTIYF. CDR3 bases: TGTGCCAGCAGTCCGGGACCCAGCTCTGGAAACACCATATATTTT. The chain combines TRBV2 with TRBJ1-3, with D perhaps TRBD1 (5 bases). CDR1 is SNHLY, CDR2 FYNNEI, per germline. V lost 5 bases to trimming and J lost 0 bases, with 11 bases between them. CDR3 length: 15 residues.

This clone was seen a handful of times. The chain uses TRBV30 and TRBJ1-3; D gene ambiguous. V was cut by 4 bases and J by 0 bases, with 7 bases left in between. CDR3 length equals 13 residues. Per germline, CDR1 GTSNPN and CDR2 SVGIG (reference sequence). The CDR3 coding sequence is TGTGCCTGGATTCAGGACTCTGGAAACACCATATATTTT. Residues: CAWIQDSGNTIYF.

This chain joins TRBV5-1 and TRBJ1-1; D might be TRBD1 (5 bases). The CDR3 runs to 15 residues. CDR1 is SGHRS and CDR2 is YFSETQ in the germline V gene. The ends were cut back, 4 bases at V and 1 base at J, with 14 bases in the middle. The CDR3 nucleotides are TGCGCCAGCAGCGATCAGGGCGCGGAGAACACTGAAGCTTTCTTT. Protein sequence: CASSDQGAENTEAFF.

The V and J genes are TRBV6-1 and TRBJ2-5, with 7 bases aligning to TRBD1. Per the germline V gene, CDR1 is MNHNS and CDR2 is SASEGT. V shed 0 bases and J 5 bases; nucleotides not matched to a gene: 15. This CDR3 has 18 residues. CDR3 DNA sequence: TGTGCCAGCAGTGAAGCTCCCCGACAGACAGGGTTCGGGGAGACCCAGTACTTC. Amino acids: CASSEAPRQTGFGETQYF.

The chain joins TRBV7-3 to TRBJ2-3, with 8 bases fitting TRBD2. Unmatched junction bases numbered 7, after V lost 4 bases and J lost 4 bases. Germline V lookup: CDR1 SGHTA, CDR2 FQGTGA. The CDR3 sequence is 15 residues long. The CDR3 bases are TGTGCCAGCAGCTCCCGGGGGGGCCGGGCAGATACGCAGTATTTT. It specifies CASSSRGGRADTQYF.

This clone was recorded only once. The V and J genes are TRBV28 and TRBJ2-3; 11 nucleotides agree with TRBD2. CDR1 and CDR2 from the germline V gene are MDHEN and SYDVKM. This CDR3 comprises 16 residues. The ends lost 3 bases at V and 4 bases at J; junction bases unmatched: 6. DNA of the CDR3: TGTGCCAGCAGTTTCCCCACTAGCGGGGGTTCAGATACGCAGTATTTT. This translates into CASSFPTSGGSDTQYF.

This clone was observed a few times. J is TRBJ1-1 and V is TRBV25-1, with 9 bases matching TRBD1. The V and J ends lost 4 bases and 4 bases, in that order; junction bases with no gene match: 10. Germline CDR1 and CDR2: MGHDK and SYGVNS. The CDR3 loop spans 16 amino acids. The CDR3 nucleotides read TGTGCCAGCAGTGGGAGACAGGGGGGGGCTGGCACTGAAGCTTTCTTT. This gives the protein CASSGRQGGAGTEAFF.

In its sample, this clone was seen once. The rearrangement joins TRBV9 to TRBJ1-2; D remains ambiguous. CDR3 length: 12 residues. Germline V gene sequence: CDR1 SGDLS, CDR2 YYNGEE. The V gene lost 5 bases and the J gene lost 6 bases, with 11 bases spanning the gap. CDR3 in DNA: TGTGCCAGCAGTGCGAATTTGGATGGCTACACCTTC. It is translated as CASSANLDGYTF.

The chain recombines TRBV28 with TRBJ1-4, with D hard to call. This CDR3 is built from 19 residues. Germline V CDR1 and CDR2: MDHEN, SYDVKM. V lost 6 bases and J lost 0, with 23 bases in between. DNA for the CDR3: TGTGCCAGCAGCCCATATGCCCTCCGACGAGACCCAACTAATGAAAAACTGTTTTTT. Its protein product is CASSPYALRRDPTNEKLFF.

The V and J genes are TRBV18 and TRBJ1-1; D possibly corresponds to TRBD1 (5 bases). V was shortened by 6 bases and J by 2 bases, with 19 bases between the two germline ends. Per the germline V gene, CDR1 is KGHSH and CDR2 is LQKENI. This CDR3 is 16 amino acids long. The CDR3 DNA reads TGTGCCAGCTCGCCGGGGGAGGGAACTGGAAACACTGAAGCTTTCTTT. Amino acid sequence: CASSPGEGTGNTEAFF.

This clone occurred a few times. This rearrangement joins TRBV7-9 to TRBJ2-2; tentatively, D is TRBD1 (6 bases). This CDR3 contains 16 residues. Between the trimmed V and J ends, which lost 2 bases and 1 base, there was a span of 11 bases. Germline values: CDR1 SEHNR, CDR2 FQNEAQ (reference sequence). The DNA of the CDR3 is TGTGCCAGCAGCTTATCTGGGGGCGTGAACACCGGGGAGCTGTTTTTT. It is translated as CASSLSGGVNTGELFF.

Only one count was recorded for this clone. V is TRBV14 and J is TRBJ1-2, with a possible D match to TRBD1 (5 bases). The CDR3 loop spans 13 amino acids. From germline, CDR1 is SGHDN and CDR2 FVKESK. Trimming took 4 bases from V and 4 from J, leaving 10 bases between them. The CDR3 here is CASSLRTGYGYTF. DNA for the CDR3: TGTGCCAGCAGCCTTAGAACAGGCTATGGCTACACCTTC.

This clone was counted a single time. The gene calls are TRBV28 and TRBJ1-5; TRBD1 agrees at 8 bases. The V gene end was trimmed by 3 bases and the J gene end by 4 bases; junction bases not matched to a gene: 2. The CDR3 runs 14 residues. CDR1 is MDHEN, CDR2 SYDVKM, per germline. CDR3 DNA: TGTGCCAGCAGTTTGGACAGGGAAAATCAGCCCCAGCATTTT. Translation gives CASSLDRENQPQHF.

The gene calls are TRBV6-5 and TRBJ2-5, with D perhaps matching TRBD2 (6 bases). The CDR3 totals 16 residues. CDR1 and CDR2 from the germline V gene are MNHEY and SVGAGI. Trimming removed 0 bases from V and 5 bases from J, with 16 bases in between. The CDR3 bases are TGTGCCAGCAGTTACTCCGGGAGCGCGGGCGCCGAGACCCAGTACTTC. Amino acid sequence: CASSYSGSAGAETQYF.

V usage is TRBV11-2 and J usage is TRBJ2-7, with 7 bases fitting TRBD1. This CDR3 is built from 15 residues. CDR1 and CDR2 (germline): SGHAT, FQNNGV. After removal of 5 bases from V and 0 bases from J, the junction contained 7 bases not matched to a gene. The CDR3 here is CASSPHRGTSYEQYF. CDR3 sequence (DNA): TGTGCCAGCAGCCCTCACAGGGGCACCTCCTACGAGCAGTACTTC.

This clone was seen more than once but under ten times. The J gene is TRBJ1-4, the V gene TRBV6-5, with D perhaps matching TRBD1 (6 bases). The germline CDR1 and CDR2 sequences are MNHEY and SVGAGI. The CDR3 consists of 15 residues. Trimming left V 0 bases short and J 7 bases short, with 12 bases between. The CDR3 loop reads CASSYSWTAREKLFF. Written as DNA, the CDR3 is TGTGCCAGCAGTTACTCCTGGACAGCGCGTGAAAAACTGTTTTTT.

This clone was picked up one time. CDR3 bases: TGTGCCAGCAGCTTAGGGGGCCGACTTGAAGCTTTCTTT. This translates into CASSLGGRLEAFF. This chain uses TRBV7-9 with TRBJ1-1; D is perhaps TRBD1 (5 bases). This CDR3 contains 13 residues. Germline CDR1 SEHNR, CDR2 FQNEAQ (reference sequence). V lost 1 base and J 7 bases, leaving 10 bases between the germline ends.

This clone has a single count. This rearrangement joins TRBV18 to TRBJ2-6; a weak D match, TRBD1 (5 bases). Trimming cost V 3 bases and J 2 bases, with 14 bases left between them. The CDR3 has 17 residues. Germline lookup yields CDR1 KGHSH and CDR2 LQKENI. CDR3 in DNA: TGTGCCAGCTCACCGAACAGGCAAACCGCTGGGGCCAACGTCCTGACTTTC. Translated, it gives CASSPNRQTAGANVLTF.

The J gene is TRBJ2-2, the V gene TRBV9; D assignment may be TRBD1 or TRBD2 (6 bases each). Between the trimmed V and J ends, which lost 0 bases and 3 bases, there was a span of 12 bases. CDR1 and CDR2 from the germline V gene are SGDLS and YYNGEE. CDR3 length: 16 amino acids. The CDR3 region is CASSVDGGRYTGELFF. The CDR3 nucleotides are TGTGCCAGCAGCGTAGATGGGGGGCGTTACACCGGGGAGCTGTTTTTT.

J is TRBJ2-1 and V is TRBV5-4; TRBD2 matches 12 bases. The J segment lost 10 bases and the V segment lost 0 bases, leaving 11 bases of the junction unmatched. CDR1 is SGHNT, CDR2 YYREEE, per germline (reference sequence). This CDR3 is built from 17 residues. The CDR3 loop is CASSLGRASGGAQEQFF. The CDR3 nucleotides read TGTGCCAGCAGCTTGGGGCGGGCTAGCGGGGGGGCTCAGGAGCAGTTCTTC.

This clone has a single count. V is TRBV7-8 and J is TRBJ2-7; the D is unclear. CDR3 length: 15 residues. The germline V gene has CDR1 SGHVS and CDR2 FQNEAQ. The V gene lost 1 base and the J gene lost 0 bases, with 10 bases spanning the gap. Here the CDR3 DNA reads TGTGCCAGCAGCTTAGTCGGCACTCACTCCTACGAGCAGTACTTC. Translated: CASSLVGTHSYEQYF.

This rearrangement joins TRBV30 to TRBJ2-3; 13 nucleotides match TRBD2. This CDR3 has 16 amino acids. CDR1 is GTSNPN and CDR2 is SVGIG in the germline V gene (reference sequence). J was trimmed by 5 bases and V by 3 bases; bases with no gene match: 8. CDR3 sequence: CAWSAGTSGVVDTQYF. CDR3 DNA: TGTGCCTGGAGCGCCGGGACTAGCGGGGTGGTAGATACGCAGTATTTT.

The chain uses TRBV5-1 and TRBJ1-3; a weak D match, TRBD1 (5 bases). The CDR3 has 14 amino acids. Trimming pared 0 bases from V and 4 bases from J, leaving 8 bases between. The germline V gene encodes CDR1 SGHRS and CDR2 YFSETQ. CDR3 residues: CASSLGGTGNTIYF. The DNA of the CDR3 is TGCGCCAGCAGCTTGGGAGGGACCGGAAACACCATATATTTT.

The chain links TRBV2 to TRBJ1-1; no clear D. V was clipped by 1 base and J by 6 bases, with 18 bases between them. From germline, CDR1 is SNHLY and CDR2 FYNNEI. The CDR3 has 16 amino acids. The CDR3, as DNA: TGTGCCAGCAGTGAAGGTGGTATGCGGGGAATGGCTGAAGCTTTCTTT. This translates into CASSEGGMRGMAEAFF. Drawing the rest from reference TRBV2 and TRBJ1-1, the complete variable domain is EPEVTQTPSHQVTQMGQEVILRCVPISNHLYFYWYRQILGQKVEFLVSFYNNEISEKSEIFDDQFSVERPDGSNFTLKIRSTKLEDSAMYFCASSEGGMRGMAEAFFGQGTRLTVV.

The chain is built from TRBV5-6 and TRBJ1-6; possibly TRBD1 for D (6 bases). Trimming stripped 0 bases from V and 5 bases from J, with 12 bases between. The CDR3 totals 16 residues. The germline V gene encodes CDR1 SGHDT and CDR2 YYEEEE. This chain's CDR3 is CASSLATGRDNSPLHF. As DNA, the CDR3 is TGTGCCAGCAGCTTGGCCACAGGGAGGGATAATTCACCCCTCCACTTT. The whole variable domain, remainder taken from reference TRBV5-6 and TRBJ1-6, is DAGVTQSPTHLIKTRGQQVTLRCSPKSGHDTVSWYQQALGQGPQFIFQYYEEEERQRGNFPDRFSGHQFPNYSSELNVNALLLGDSALYLCASSLATGRDNSPLHFGNGTRLTVT.

The chain combines TRBV18 with TRBJ2-4, with 7 bases matching TRBD2. The CDR3 is 17 residues long. J gave up 1 base and V 3 bases, and 9 bases lay outside the gene matches. Germline loops: CDR1 KGHSH, CDR2 LQKENI. The CDR3 bases are TGTGCCAGCTCACCTGGATCCGCAGCGGGGGCCAAAAACATTCAGTACTTC. Its protein is CASSPGSAAGAKNIQYF.

This chain uses TRBV27 with TRBJ1-4, with 7 bases aligning to TRBD1. V shed 9 bases and J 5 bases; nucleotides not matched to a gene: 6. The germline CDR1 and CDR2 sequences are MNHEY and SMNVEV (reference sequence). CDR3 length equals 13 residues. CDR3 in amino acids: CASNRDRNEKLFF. The CDR3 DNA is TGTGCCAGTAACCGGGACAGAAATGAAAAACTGTTTTTT.

The chain is built from TRBV2 and TRBJ2-5, with D maybe TRBD1 (6 bases). The CDR3 contains 13 residues. Germline V gene lookup returns CDR1 SNHLY and CDR2 FYNNEI. V dropped 7 bases and J dropped 4 bases, with 13 bases sitting between them. CDR3 sequence: CASNLYRAETQYF. The CDR3, as DNA: TGTGCCAGCAATCTGTACAGGGCAGAGACCCAGTACTTC.